The 8 T cell receptor beta chains given below trace back to one sample, sequenced in a study of OX40 agonist ivuxolimab in advanced cancers. Using immunoSEQ multiplex PCR, the repertoire was profiled, and TCRdb retains in-frame clones only, with some absent. There are under 85,000 clones in the sample; less than 85% occur only once, and about 0.83% lies in the top ten. The input for sequencing was CD4+ or CD8+ T cells sorted from blood, taken in a trial of the OX40 agonist ivuxolimab. These receptors were collected from an adult with an advanced solid tumor such as melanoma, head and neck, liver or kidney cancer.

This chain joins TRBV5-4 and TRBJ2-1; TRBD2 matches 9 bases. Germline lookup yields CDR1 SGHNT and CDR2 YYREEE (reference sequence). The V and J ends lost 4 bases and 10 bases, in that order; junction bases with no gene match: 15. This CDR3 has 16 residues. CDR3 sequence reads: CASSPARGGGAEEQFF. In DNA form, the CDR3 reads TGTGCCAGCAGCCCCGCTCGGGGCGGGGGGGCCGAGGAGCAGTTCTTC. The full variable domain, its missing parts supplied by reference TRBV5-4 and TRBJ2-1, is ETGVTQSPTHLIKTRGQQVTLRCSSQSGHNTVSWYQQALGQGPQFIFQYYREEENGRGNFPPRFSGLQFPNYSSELNVNALELDDSALYLCASSPARGGGAEEQFFGPGTRLTVL.

V is TRBV28 and J is TRBJ2-7, with D maybe TRBD1 (6 bases). The V gene's germline CDR1 is MDHEN and CDR2 SYDVKM. Trimming left V 6 bases short and J 5 bases short, with 11 bases between. There are 12 residues in the CDR3. The CDR3 sequence is CASRGQPDEQYF. Here the CDR3 DNA reads TGTGCCAGCAGGGGACAACCGGACGAGCAGTACTTC. The full variable domain, rest sourced from reference TRBV28 and TRBJ2-7, is DVKVTQSSRYLVKRTGEKVFLECVQDMDHENMFWYRQDPGLGLRLIYFSYDVKMKEKGDIPEGYSVSREKKERFSLILESASTNQTSMYLCASRGQPDEQYFGPGTRLTVT.

The chain links TRBV2 to TRBJ2-1, with 8 nucleotides matching TRBD2. Per the germline V gene, CDR1 is SNHLY and CDR2 is FYNNEI. The CDR3 contains 13 residues. Unmatched junction bases numbered 8, after V lost 8 bases and J lost 8 bases. Here the CDR3 reads CASVGTRFDEQFF. Written as DNA, the CDR3 is TGTGCCAGCGTCGGGACTAGGTTCGATGAGCAGTTCTTC.

The J gene is TRBJ2-7, the V gene TRBV6-1, with D perhaps matching TRBD1 (5 bases). This CDR3 has 14 residues. V was trimmed by 7 bases and J by 5 bases, leaving 18 bases between them. Germline assignment: CDR1 MNHNS and CDR2 SASEGT. The CDR3 DNA sequence: TGTGCCAGCAATCAAGGGGTCAGCCGCCACGAGCAGTACTTC. Amino acids: CASNQGVSRHEQYF.

The V and J genes are TRBV7-9 and TRBJ2-3; D possibly uses TRBD1 or TRBD2 (6 bases each). CDR3 length: 14 amino acids. Trimming left V 4 bases short and J 2 bases short, with 10 bases between. Germline V gives CDR1 SEHNR, CDR2 FQNEAQ (reference sequence). The CDR3 reads CASSSGGSTDTQYF. In DNA form, the CDR3 reads TGTGCCAGCAGCTCCGGGGGCTCCACAGATACGCAGTATTTT.

The gene calls are TRBV7-2 and TRBJ2-4, with D maybe TRBD1 (6 bases). The V gene lost 5 bases and the J gene lost 6 bases, with 14 bases spanning the gap. CDR1 is SGHTA, CDR2 FQGNSA, per germline. This CDR3 is 14 amino acids long. The CDR3 nucleotides are TGTGCCAGCAGCCCATCCCGGGACATAAACATTCAGTACTTC. It is translated as CASSPSRDINIQYF. Together with reference TRBV7-2 and TRBJ2-4, the CDR3 gives the full variable domain: GAGVSQSPSNKVTEKGKDVELRCDPISGHTALYWYRQSLGQGLEFLIYFQGNSAPDKSGLPSDRFSAERTGGSVSTLTIQRTQQEDSAVYLCASSPSRDINIQYFGAGTRLSVL.

The CDR3 DNA is TGCGCCAGCAGCCAAACAGGGGGCGGTTCAACTAATGAAAAACTGTTTTTT. Its translation: CASSQTGGGSTNEKLFF. V usage is TRBV4-1 and J usage is TRBJ1-4, with TRBD1 matching 9 bases. Germline V gene lookup returns CDR1 MGHRA and CDR2 YSYEKL. This CDR3 has 17 amino acids. V was clipped by 2 bases and J by 0 bases; unmatched bases: 4.

V gene TRBV6-5 combines with J gene TRBJ1-4; D gene uncertain. V was clipped by 5 bases and J by 2 bases, with 12 bases between them. The germline gives CDR1 MNHEY, CDR2 SVGAGI. The CDR3 runs 15 residues. CDR3: CASSPLAGTNEKLFF. CDR3 nucleotides: TGTGCCAGCAGTCCCTTGGCGGGGACTAATGAAAAACTGTTTTTT.